The table lists the clone carrying this T cell receptor beta chain with many counts. Its antigen remains unknown. The source of the sample is a study of blood T cells in healthy people across ages. General study results and limits: The study found TCR beta diversity correlated strongly with naive T cell percentage. Per million T cells, the diversity of TCR beta decreased roughly linearly as age advanced.

A J-beta primer mix and a sample-barcoded 5' primer were used in a second PCR of about 7 to 12 cycles. One entry per CDR3 protein results from TCRdb running MiXCR on the 5' RACE reads. The data contain roughly 570,000 distinct CDR3 sequences, 27% of them singletons. This CDR3 spans 13 amino acids. From germline, CDR1 is SGHTA and CDR2 FQGNSA. V dropped 6 bases and J dropped 3; count of bases not matched to a gene: 5. Caucasian, healthy and from Russia, the donors were aged between about 6 and 90. Investigators took about 9.1 milliliters of peripheral blood from every donor. The receptor comes from a woman aged 70-85 years in good health. This sequence joins TRBV7-2 and TRBJ2-7; 7 nucleotides agree with TRBD1. Sequenced: blood. The CDR3 DNA reads TGTGCCAGCAGTTTGAACAGGGGCTACGAGCAGTACTTC. Encoded protein: CASSLNRGYEQYF. Using reference TRBV7-2 and TRBJ2-7 for the parts outside the CDR3, the full variable domain is GAGVSQSPSNKVTEKGKDVELRCDPISGHTALYWYRQSLGQGLEFLIYFQGNSAPDKSGLPSDRFSAERTGGSVSTLTIQRTQQEDSAVYLCASSLNRGYEQYFGPGTRLTVT.